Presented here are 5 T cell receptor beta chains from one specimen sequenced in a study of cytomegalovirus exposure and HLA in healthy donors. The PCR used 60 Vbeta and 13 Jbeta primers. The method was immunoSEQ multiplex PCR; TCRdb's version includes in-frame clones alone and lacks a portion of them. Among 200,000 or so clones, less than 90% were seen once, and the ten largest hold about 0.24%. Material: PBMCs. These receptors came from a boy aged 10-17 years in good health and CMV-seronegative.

The DNA for the CDR3 is TGCGCCAGCAGCCCCCGTCGGGACACCATATATTTT. Its protein is CASSPRRDTIYF. The gene calls are TRBV4-1 and TRBJ1-3; D unresolved. This CDR3 has 12 amino acids. Germline lookup yields CDR1 MGHRA and CDR2 YSYEKL. The V and J ends lost 4 bases and 8 bases respectively, with 9 bases between them.

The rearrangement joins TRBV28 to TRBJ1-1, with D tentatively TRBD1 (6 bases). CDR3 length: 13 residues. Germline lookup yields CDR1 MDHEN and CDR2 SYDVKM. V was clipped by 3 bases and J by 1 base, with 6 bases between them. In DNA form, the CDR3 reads TGTGCCAGCAGTTTCAGGGGGAACACTGAAGCTTTCTTT. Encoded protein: CASSFRGNTEAFF.

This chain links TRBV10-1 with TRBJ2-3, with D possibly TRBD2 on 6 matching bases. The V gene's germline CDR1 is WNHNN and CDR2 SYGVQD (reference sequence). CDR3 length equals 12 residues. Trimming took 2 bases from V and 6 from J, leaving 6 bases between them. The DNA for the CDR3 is TGCGCCAGCAGTGAGCGGGGGGATACGCAGTATTTT. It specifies CASSERGDTQYF.

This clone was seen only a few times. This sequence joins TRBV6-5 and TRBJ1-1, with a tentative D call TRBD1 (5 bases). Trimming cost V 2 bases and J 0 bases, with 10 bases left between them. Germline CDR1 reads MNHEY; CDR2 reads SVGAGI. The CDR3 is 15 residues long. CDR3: CASSYRGGMNTEAFF. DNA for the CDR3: TGTGCCAGCAGTTACAGGGGTGGGATGAACACTGAAGCTTTCTTT.

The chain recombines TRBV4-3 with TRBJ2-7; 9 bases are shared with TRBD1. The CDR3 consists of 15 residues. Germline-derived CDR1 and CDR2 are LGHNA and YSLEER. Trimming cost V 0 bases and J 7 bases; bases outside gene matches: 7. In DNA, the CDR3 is TGCGCCAGCAGCCAAGACAGGGGGACAGGGCGGGAGCAGTACTTC. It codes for CASSQDRGTGREQYF.